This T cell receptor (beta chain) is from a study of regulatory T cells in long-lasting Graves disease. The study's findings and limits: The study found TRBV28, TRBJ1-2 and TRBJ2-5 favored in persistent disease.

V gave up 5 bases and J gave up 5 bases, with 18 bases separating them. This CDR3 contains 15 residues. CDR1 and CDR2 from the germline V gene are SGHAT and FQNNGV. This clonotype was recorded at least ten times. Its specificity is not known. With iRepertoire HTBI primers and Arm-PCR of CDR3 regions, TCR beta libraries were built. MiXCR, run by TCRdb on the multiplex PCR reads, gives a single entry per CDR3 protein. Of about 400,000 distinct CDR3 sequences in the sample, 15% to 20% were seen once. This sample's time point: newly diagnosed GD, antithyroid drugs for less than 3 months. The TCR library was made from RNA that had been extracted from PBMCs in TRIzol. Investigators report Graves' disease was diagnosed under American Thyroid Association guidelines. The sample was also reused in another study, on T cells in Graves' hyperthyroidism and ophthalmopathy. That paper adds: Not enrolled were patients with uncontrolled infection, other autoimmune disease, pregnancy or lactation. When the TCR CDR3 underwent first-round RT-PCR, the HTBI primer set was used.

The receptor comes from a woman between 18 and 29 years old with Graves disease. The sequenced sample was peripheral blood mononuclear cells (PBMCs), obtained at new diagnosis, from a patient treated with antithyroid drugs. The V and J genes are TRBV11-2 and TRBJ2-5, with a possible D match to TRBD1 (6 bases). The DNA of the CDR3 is TGTGCCAGCAGCACGGACAGCGCCCTCGAGGAGACCCAGTACTTC. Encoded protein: CASSTDSALEETQYF.